The clone carrying this T cell receptor beta chain was observed a handful of times. The antigen is not known. The V gene's germline CDR1 is LNHDA and CDR2 SQIVND (reference sequence). The CDR3 loop spans 16 amino acids. V gave up 3 bases and J gave up 1 base, with 15 bases separating them. Primers: 60 Vbeta forward and 13 Jbeta reverse. The protocol was immunoSEQ multiplex PCR, while the TCRdb copy is restricted to in-frame clones and leaves out a portion. The sample contains roughly 130,000 clones, around 9% of which appear only once. The data belong to a study of cytomegalovirus exposure and HLA in healthy donors. General observations from the study: An assumption of roughly uniform sequencing depth across donors underlay the presence/absence analyses. Reports credit the classifier with highly specific, highly sensitive diagnosis of cytomegalovirus status. Compared with the roughly 700-donor mean, an Asian-associated ancestry cluster reportedly had fewer N-insertions, according to a later analysis.

The clonotype originates from a man aged 40-50 years in good health and CMV-seronegative. Sequencing was done on a sample of PBMCs. This chain connects TRBV19 to TRBJ2-5; D might be TRBD2 (5 bases). This CDR3 reads CASSIGGSRAQETQYF. In DNA, the CDR3 is TGTGCCAGTAGTATTGGAGGATCGAGGGCCCAAGAGACCCAGTACTTC.